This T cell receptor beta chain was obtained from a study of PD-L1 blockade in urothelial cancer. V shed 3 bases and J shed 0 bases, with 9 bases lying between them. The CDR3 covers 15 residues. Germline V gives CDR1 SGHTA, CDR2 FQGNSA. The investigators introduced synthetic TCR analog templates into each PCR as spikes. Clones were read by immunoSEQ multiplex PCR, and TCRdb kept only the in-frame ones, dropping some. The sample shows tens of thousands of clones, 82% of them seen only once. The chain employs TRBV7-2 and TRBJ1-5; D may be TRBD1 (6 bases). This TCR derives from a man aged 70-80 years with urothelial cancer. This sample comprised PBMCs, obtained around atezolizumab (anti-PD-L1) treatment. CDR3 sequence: CASSLGQYSNQPQHF. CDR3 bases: TGTGCCAGCAGCTTGGGACAATATAGCAATCAGCCCCAGCATTTT.